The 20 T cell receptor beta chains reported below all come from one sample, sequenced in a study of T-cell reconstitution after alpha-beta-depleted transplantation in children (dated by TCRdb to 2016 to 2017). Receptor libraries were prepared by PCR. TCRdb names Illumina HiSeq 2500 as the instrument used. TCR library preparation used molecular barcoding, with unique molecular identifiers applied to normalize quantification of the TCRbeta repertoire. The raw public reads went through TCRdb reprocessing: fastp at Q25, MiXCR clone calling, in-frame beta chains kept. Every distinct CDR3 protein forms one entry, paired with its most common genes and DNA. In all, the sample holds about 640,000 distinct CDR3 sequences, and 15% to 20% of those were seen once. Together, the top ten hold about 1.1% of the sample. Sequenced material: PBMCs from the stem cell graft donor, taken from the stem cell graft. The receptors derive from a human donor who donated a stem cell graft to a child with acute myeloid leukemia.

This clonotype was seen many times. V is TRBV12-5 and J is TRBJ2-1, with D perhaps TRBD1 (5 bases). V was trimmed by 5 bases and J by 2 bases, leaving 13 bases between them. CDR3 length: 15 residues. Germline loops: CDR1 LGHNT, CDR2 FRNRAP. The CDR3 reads CASGPSRVTYNEQFF. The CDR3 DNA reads TGTGCTAGTGGTCCAAGCAGGGTGACCTACAATGAGCAGTTCTTC.

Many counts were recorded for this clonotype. Here the CDR3 reads CASSFPPSGGNEQFF. For the CDR3, the DNA is TGTGCCAGCAGCTTTCCCCCTAGCGGGGGTAATGAGCAGTTCTTC. The chain carries TRBV7-2 and TRBJ2-1; the match to TRBD2 covers 10 bases. This CDR3 spans 15 amino acids. CDR1 and CDR2 from the germline V gene are SGHTA and FQGNSA. V was clipped by 3 bases and J by 7 bases; unmatched bases: 6.

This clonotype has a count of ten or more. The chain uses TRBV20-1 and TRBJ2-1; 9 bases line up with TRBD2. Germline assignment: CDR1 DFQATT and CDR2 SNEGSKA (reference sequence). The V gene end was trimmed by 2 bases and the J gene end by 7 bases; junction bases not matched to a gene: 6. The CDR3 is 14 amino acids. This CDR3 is CSARRAGGWNEQFF. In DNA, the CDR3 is TGCAGTGCTAGAAGAGCGGGGGGCTGGAATGAGCAGTTCTTC.

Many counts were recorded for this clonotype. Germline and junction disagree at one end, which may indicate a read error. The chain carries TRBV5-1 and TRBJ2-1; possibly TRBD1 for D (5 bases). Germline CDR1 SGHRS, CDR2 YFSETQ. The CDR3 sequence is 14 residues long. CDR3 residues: CASSLEGAYNEQFF. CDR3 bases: TGTGCCAGCAGCTTGGAAGGGGCCTACAATGAGCAGTTCTTC.

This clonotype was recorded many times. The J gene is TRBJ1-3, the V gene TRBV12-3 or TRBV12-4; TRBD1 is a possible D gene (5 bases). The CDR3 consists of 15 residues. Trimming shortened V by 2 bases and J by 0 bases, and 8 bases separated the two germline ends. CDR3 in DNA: TGTGCCAGCAGTTTATGGGGCTCCTCTGGAAACACCATATATTTT. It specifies CASSLWGSSGNTIYF.

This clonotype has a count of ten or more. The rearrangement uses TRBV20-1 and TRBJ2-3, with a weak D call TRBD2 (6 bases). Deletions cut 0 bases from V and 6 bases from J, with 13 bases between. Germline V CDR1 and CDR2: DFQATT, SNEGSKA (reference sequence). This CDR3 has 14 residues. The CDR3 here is CSARDGGLGDTQYF. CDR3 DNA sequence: TGCAGTGCTAGAGATGGAGGGCTGGGGGATACGCAGTATTTT.

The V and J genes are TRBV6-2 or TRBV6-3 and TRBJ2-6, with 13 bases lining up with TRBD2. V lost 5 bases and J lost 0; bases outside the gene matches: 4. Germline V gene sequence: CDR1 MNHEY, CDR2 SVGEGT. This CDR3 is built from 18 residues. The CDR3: CASSTGLAGLSGANVLTF. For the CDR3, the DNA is TGTGCCAGCAGTACGGGACTAGCGGGGCTCTCTGGGGCCAACGTCCTGACTTTC.

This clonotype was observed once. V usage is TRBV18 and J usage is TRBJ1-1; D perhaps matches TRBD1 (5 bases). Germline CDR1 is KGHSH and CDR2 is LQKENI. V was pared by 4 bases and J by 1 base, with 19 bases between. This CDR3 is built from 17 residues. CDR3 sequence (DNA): TGTGCCAGCTCACTCCGCAATAGACAGATTGGGAACACTGAAGCTTTCTTT. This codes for CASSLRNRQIGNTEAFF.

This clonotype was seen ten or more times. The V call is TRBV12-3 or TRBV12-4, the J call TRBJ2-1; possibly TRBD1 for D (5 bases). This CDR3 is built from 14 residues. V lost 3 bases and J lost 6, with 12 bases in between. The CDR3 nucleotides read TGTGCCAGCAGTTTGGGGCTGTCTTCCAATGAGCAGTTCTTC. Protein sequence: CASSLGLSSNEQFF.

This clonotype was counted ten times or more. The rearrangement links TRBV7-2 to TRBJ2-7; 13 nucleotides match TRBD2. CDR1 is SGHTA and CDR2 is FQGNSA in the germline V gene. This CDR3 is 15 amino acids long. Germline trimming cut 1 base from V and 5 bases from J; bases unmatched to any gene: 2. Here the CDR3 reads CASSLGGLAGNEQYF. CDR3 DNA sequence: TGTGCCAGCAGCTTAGGGGGACTAGCGGGAAACGAGCAGTACTTC.

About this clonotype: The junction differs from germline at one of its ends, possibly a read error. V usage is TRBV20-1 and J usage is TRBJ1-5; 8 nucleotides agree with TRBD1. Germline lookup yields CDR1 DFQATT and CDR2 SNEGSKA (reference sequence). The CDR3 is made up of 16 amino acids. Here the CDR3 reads CSARNPDRAFDHPQHF. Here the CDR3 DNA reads TGCAGTGCTAGAAACCCGGACAGGGCTTTTGATCATCCCCAGCATTTT.

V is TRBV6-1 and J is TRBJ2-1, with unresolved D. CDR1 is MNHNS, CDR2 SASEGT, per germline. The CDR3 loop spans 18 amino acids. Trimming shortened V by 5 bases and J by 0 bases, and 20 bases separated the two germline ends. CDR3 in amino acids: CASSRARAFAPSYNEQFF. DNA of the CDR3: TGTGCCAGCAGTAGGGCAAGGGCTTTCGCGCCCTCCTACAATGAGCAGTTCTTC.

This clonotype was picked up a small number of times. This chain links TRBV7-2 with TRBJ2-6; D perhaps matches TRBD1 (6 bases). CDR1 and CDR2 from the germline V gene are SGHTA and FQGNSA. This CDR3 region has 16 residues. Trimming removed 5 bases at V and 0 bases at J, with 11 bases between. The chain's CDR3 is CASSQGHLSGANVLTF. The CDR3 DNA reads TGTGCCAGCAGCCAGGGACACCTCTCTGGGGCCAACGTCCTGACTTTC.

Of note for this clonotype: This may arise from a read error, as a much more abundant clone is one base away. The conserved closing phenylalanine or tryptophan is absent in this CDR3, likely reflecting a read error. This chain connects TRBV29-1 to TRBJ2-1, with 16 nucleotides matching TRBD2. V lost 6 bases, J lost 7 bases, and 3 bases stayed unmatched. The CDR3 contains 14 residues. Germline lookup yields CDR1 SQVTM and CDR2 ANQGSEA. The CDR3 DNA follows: TGCAGCGTCGCGGGACTAGCGGGAGGGAATGAGCAGTTCCTC. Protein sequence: CSVAGLAGGNEQFL.

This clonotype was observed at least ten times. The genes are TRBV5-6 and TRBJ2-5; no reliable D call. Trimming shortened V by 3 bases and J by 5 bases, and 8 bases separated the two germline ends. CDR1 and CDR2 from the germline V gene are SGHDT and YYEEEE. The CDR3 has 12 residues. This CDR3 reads CASSSVRETQYF. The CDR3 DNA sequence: TGTGCCAGCAGCTCGGTAAGGGAGACCCAGTACTTC. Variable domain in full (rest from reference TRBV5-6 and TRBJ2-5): DAGVTQSPTHLIKTRGQQVTLRCSPKSGHDTVSWYQQALGQGPQFIFQYYEEEERQRGNFPDRFSGHQFPNYSSELNVNALLLGDSALYLCASSSVRETQYFGPGTRLLVL.

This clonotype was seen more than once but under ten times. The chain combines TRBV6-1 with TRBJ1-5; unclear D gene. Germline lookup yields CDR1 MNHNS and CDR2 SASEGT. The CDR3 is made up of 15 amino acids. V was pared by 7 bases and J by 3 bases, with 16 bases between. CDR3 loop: CASTQGDWYNQPQHF. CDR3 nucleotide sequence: TGTGCCAGCACCCAAGGTGACTGGTACAATCAGCCCCAGCATTTT.

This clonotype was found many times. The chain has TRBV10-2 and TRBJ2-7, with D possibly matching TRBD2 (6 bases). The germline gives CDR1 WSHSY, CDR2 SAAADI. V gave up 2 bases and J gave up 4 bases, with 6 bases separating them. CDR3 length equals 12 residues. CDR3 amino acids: CASSERGYEQYF. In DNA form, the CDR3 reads TGCGCCAGCAGTGAGCGGGGGTACGAGCAGTACTTC.

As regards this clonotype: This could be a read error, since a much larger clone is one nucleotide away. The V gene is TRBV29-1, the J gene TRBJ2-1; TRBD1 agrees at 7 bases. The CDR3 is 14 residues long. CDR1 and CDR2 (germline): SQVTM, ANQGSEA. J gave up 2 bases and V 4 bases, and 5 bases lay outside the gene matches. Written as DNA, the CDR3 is TGCAGCGTTGTGAGCCAGGGGGCCTACAATGAGCAGTTCTTC. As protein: CSVVSQGAYNEQFF.

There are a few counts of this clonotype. CDR3 residues: CASSLGTGTGTDTQYF. CDR3 nucleotide sequence: TGTGCCAGCAGCTTAGGAACCGGGACAGGGACAGATACGCAGTATTTT. This chain connects TRBV7-2 to TRBJ2-3; TRBD1 agrees at 9 bases. The germline V gene has CDR1 SGHTA and CDR2 FQGNSA. The junction had 5 bases not matched to a gene; V was cut back by 1 base and J by 3 bases. The CDR3 totals 16 residues.

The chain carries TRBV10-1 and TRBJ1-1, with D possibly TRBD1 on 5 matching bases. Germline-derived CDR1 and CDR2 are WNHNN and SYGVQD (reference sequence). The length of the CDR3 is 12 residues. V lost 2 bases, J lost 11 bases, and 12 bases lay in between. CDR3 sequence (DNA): TGCGCCAGCAGTGAGACAGGCCCCGAGGCTTTCTTT. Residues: CASSETGPEAFF.